This TCR beta chain was sequenced during a study of tumor-infiltrating lymphocytes in glioblastoma multiforme. Whole-study results and caveats: Functional subtype sorting of these T cells was not performed.

TCRB libraries came from RNA via three nested multiplex PCR rounds. TCRdb fed the multiplex PCR reads into MiXCR, producing one record per CDR3 protein. This repertoire shows about 9,600 distinct CDR3 sequences, about 66% found once; its top ten account for less than 65%. On this clonotype: What it recognizes is unknown. As the CDR3 is not closed by the conserved phenylalanine or tryptophan, this likely results from a read error.

CDR3 size: 15 residues. Germline loops: CDR1 DFQATT, CDR2 SNEGSKA (reference sequence). The V gene lost 2 bases and the J gene lost 7 bases, with 21 bases spanning the gap. Sequenced: brain tumor tissue. The sequence came from a male donor with glioblastoma. The chain employs TRBV20-1 and TRBJ2-7; D possibly corresponds to TRBD2 (7 bases). The CDR3 is CSARWGGTKGGEQYL. DNA of the CDR3: TGCAGTGCTAGATGGGGAGGGACTAAGGGGGGTGAGCAGTACTTA.